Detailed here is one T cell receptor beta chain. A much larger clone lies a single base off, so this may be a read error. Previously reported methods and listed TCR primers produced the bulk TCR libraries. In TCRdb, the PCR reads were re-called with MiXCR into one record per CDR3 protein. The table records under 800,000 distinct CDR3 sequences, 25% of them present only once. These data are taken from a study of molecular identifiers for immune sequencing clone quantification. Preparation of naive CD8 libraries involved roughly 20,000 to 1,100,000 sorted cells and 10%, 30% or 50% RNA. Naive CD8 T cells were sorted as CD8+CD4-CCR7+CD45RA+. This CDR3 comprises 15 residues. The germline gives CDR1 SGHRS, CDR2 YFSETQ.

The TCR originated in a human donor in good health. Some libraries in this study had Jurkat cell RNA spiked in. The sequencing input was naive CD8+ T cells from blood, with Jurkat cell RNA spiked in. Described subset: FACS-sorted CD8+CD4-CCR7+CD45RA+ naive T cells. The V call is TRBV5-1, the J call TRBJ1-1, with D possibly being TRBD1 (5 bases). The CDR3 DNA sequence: TGCGCCAGCGGCTTGAGATCCCCAGGGCCTGGTGAAGCTTTCTTT. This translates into CASGLRSPGPGEAFF.